These 24 T cell receptor beta chains share one sample of origin, sequenced in a study of T cell clones after liver transplantation. The method was immunoSEQ multiplex PCR; TCRdb's version includes in-frame clones alone and lacks a portion of them. Here the sample spans 31,000 or so clones, around 94% being singletons. Specimen: CD8+ T cells from blood, collected 12 months after liver transplant. These receptors were collected from a human patient who received a liver transplant. Some T cells may be graft donor cells.

The chain links TRBV4-3 to TRBJ2-7; TRBD2 aligns across 10 bases. This CDR3 is 15 amino acids long. V was pared by 0 bases and J by 3 bases, with 2 bases of the junction left unmatched. Germline V CDR1 and CDR2: LGHNA, YSLEER. CDR3 coding DNA: TGCGCCAGCAGCCAAGAGCTAGCGGGAGTCTACGAGCAGTACTTC. It is translated as CASSQELAGVYEQYF.

The CDR3 region is CASSSGQGRNEQYF. For the CDR3, the DNA is TGTGCCAGCAGCTCGGGACAGGGGAGAAACGAGCAGTACTTC. The chain links TRBV5-8 to TRBJ2-7, with 10 bases matching TRBD1. Germline-derived CDR1 and CDR2 are SGHTS and YDEGEE. This CDR3 is built from 14 residues. V gave up 3 bases and J gave up 5 bases; unmatched junction bases: 5.

V gene TRBV5-1 combines with J gene TRBJ2-7; possible D gene TRBD2, 6 bases. The CDR3 totals 13 residues. Trimming took 4 bases from V and 2 from J, leaving 10 bases between them. Germline CDR1 and CDR2: SGHRS and YFSETQ. The CDR3 reads CASSGTYPYEQYF. In DNA form, the CDR3 reads TGCGCCAGCAGCGGGACTTATCCCTACGAGCAGTACTTC.

This chain connects TRBV9 to TRBJ2-3, with D tentatively TRBD1 or TRBD2 (6 bases each). V lost 4 bases to trimming and J lost 0 bases, with 12 bases between them. CDR3 length equals 15 residues. The germline V gene has CDR1 SGDLS and CDR2 YYNGEE. CDR3 nucleotide sequence: TGTGCCAGCAGCCCCGGGGGCCTTAGCACAGATACGCAGTATTTT. Protein product: CASSPGGLSTDTQYF.

This sequence joins TRBV4-2 and TRBJ2-2; TRBD2 is a possible D gene (6 bases). This CDR3 contains 16 residues. Germline V gene lookup returns CDR1 LGHNA and CDR2 YNFKEQ. Trimming pared 0 bases from V and 7 bases from J, leaving 15 bases between. The CDR3 coding sequence is TGTGCCAGCAGCCAAGAACAGCTAGCGATTGGCGGGGAGCTGTTTTTT. It specifies CASSQEQLAIGGELFF.

The V gene is TRBV11-2, the J gene TRBJ2-5; 8 bases line up with TRBD1. The J call may be incorrect, as the DNA end agrees better with TRBJ2-7. The CDR3 has 13 amino acids. Per germline, CDR1 SGHAT and CDR2 FQNNGV. The CDR3 DNA reads as TGTGCCAGCAGCCTGGACAGGGACTACGAGCAGTACTTC. Encoded protein: CASSLDRDYEQYF.

This sequence joins TRBV7-8 and TRBJ2-7; no clear D. V was shortened by 5 bases and J by 3 bases, with 20 bases between the two germline ends. This CDR3 spans 16 amino acids. Looked up from germline, CDR1 is SGHVS and CDR2 is FQNEAQ. CDR3 DNA sequence: TGTGCCAGCAGCCCAGAGTGGCAGCAGAACGACTACGAGCAGTACTTC. Protein product: CASSPEWQQNDYEQYF.

This chain uses TRBV7-9 with TRBJ2-1; D unclear. The V end was cut by 8 bases, the J end by 5 bases, with 4 bases between. The germline CDR1 and CDR2 sequences are SEHNR and FQNEAQ (reference sequence). The CDR3 is 10 residues long. CDR3 region: CASDNNEQFF. DNA for the CDR3: TGTGCCAGCGATAACAATGAGCAGTTCTTC.

The rearrangement uses TRBV10-3 and TRBJ2-2; no clear D. Trimming took 11 bases from V and 3 from J, leaving 10 bases between them. Germline lookup yields CDR1 ENHRY and CDR2 SYGVKD. The length of the CDR3 is 12 residues. CDR3: CAAQEYTGELFF. The CDR3 DNA reads as TGTGCCGCTCAGGAATACACCGGGGAGCTGTTTTTT.

In this sample, this clone turned up a few times. The chain joins TRBV5-5 to TRBJ1-2; a possible D gene is TRBD1 (6 bases). The CDR3 runs 16 residues. Germline CDR1 is SGHKS and CDR2 is YYEKEE (reference sequence). Between the trimmed V and J ends, which lost 4 bases and 4 bases, there was a span of 20 bases. The CDR3 DNA reads TGTGCCAGCAGCGAGACGACAGGAGTGAATCCCTATGGCTACACCTTC. Translation: CASSETTGVNPYGYTF.

This rearrangement joins TRBV5-5 to TRBJ2-7, with D hard to call. Per germline, CDR1 SGHKS and CDR2 YYEKEE (reference sequence). The V gene lost 4 bases and the J gene lost 0 bases, with 2 bases spanning the gap. The CDR3 runs 11 residues. The CDR3 here is CASSPSYEQYF. The CDR3 DNA reads as TGTGCCAGCAGCCCCTCCTACGAGCAGTACTTC. The variable domain in full, with the rest retrieved from reference TRBV5-5 and TRBJ2-7, is DAGVTQSPTHLIKTRGQQVTLRCSPISGHKSVSWYQQVLGQGPQFIFQYYEKEERGRGNFPDRFSARQFPNYSSELNVNALLLGDSALYLCASSPSYEQYFGPGTRLTVT.

V gene TRBV2 combines with J gene TRBJ2-7, with unresolved D. The CDR3 consists of 11 residues. Trimming pared 3 bases from V and 7 bases from J, leaving 7 bases between. Germline V CDR1 and CDR2: SNHLY, FYNNEI. The CDR3 coding sequence is TGTGCCAGCAGTGACATGTTGGAGCAGTACTTC. Protein product: CASSDMLEQYF.

The chain joins TRBV6-1 to TRBJ1-1; 7 bases match TRBD1. V was pared by 2 bases and J by 6 bases, with 9 bases of the junction left unmatched. Germline-derived CDR1 and CDR2 are MNHNS and SASEGT. There are 15 residues in the CDR3. In DNA, the CDR3 is TGTGCCAGCAGTGAATCGGCAGGGGGTCAACCTGAAGCTTTCTTT. Encoded protein: CASSESAGGQPEAFF.

The rearrangement joins TRBV4-1 to TRBJ2-7, with 9 bases that match TRBD2. The CDR3 spans 16 residues. Per germline, CDR1 MGHRA and CDR2 YSYEKL. V trimming: 1 base; J trimming: 0 bases; junction bases outside the gene matches: 4. The CDR3 DNA sequence: TGCGCCAGCAGCCAAGTAAGTAGCGGGAGCTCCTACGAGCAGTACTTC. Residues: CASSQVSSGSSYEQYF.

DNA for the CDR3: TGTGCCAGCAGTTTTGGGACAGGGGGCGCGACTAATGAAAAACTGTTTTTT. Translated, it gives CASSFGTGGATNEKLFF. V and J are TRBV7-9 and TRBJ1-4; 12 bases align to TRBD1. After removal of 6 bases from V and 2 bases from J, the junction contained 7 bases not matched to a gene. CDR1 and CDR2 (germline): SEHNR, FQNEAQ (reference sequence). This CDR3 has 17 residues.

CDR3 DNA sequence: TGCGCCAGCAGCCTAAAACCCCGGGGCGGGAGGGGTTACGAGCAGTACTTC. Protein: CASSLKPRGGRGYEQYF. The chain links TRBV5-1 to TRBJ2-7; 9 positions agree with TRBD2. The V gene end was trimmed by 4 bases and the J gene end by 4 bases; junction bases not matched to a gene: 15. The CDR3 is made up of 17 amino acids. Germline CDR1 and CDR2: SGHRS and YFSETQ.

By sample fraction, this clone is medium-sized (0.01 to 0.1%). The chain employs TRBV5-5 and TRBJ2-2; D is possibly TRBD1 or TRBD2 (6 bases each). Trimming pared 4 bases from V and 4 bases from J, leaving 20 bases between. The CDR3 runs 17 residues. Germline V gene lookup returns CDR1 SGHKS and CDR2 YYEKEE (reference sequence). CDR3 bases: TGTGCCAGCAGCGACAGGCGGGAACAGGGAGGCACCGGGGAGCTGTTTTTT. This codes for CASSDRREQGGTGELFF.

The V gene is TRBV9, the J gene TRBJ2-6; 11 bases are a match to TRBD1. Losses at the gene ends were 4 bases for V and 1 base for J; bases not matched to a gene: 4. The CDR3 is 17 amino acids. Per germline, CDR1 SGDLS and CDR2 YYNGEE. The CDR3, as DNA: TGTGCCAGCAGCACCCGGGACAGGGGGTCTGGGGCCAACGTCCTGACTTTC. Translation gives CASSTRDRGSGANVLTF. Full variable domain (outside the CDR3, taken from reference TRBV9 and TRBJ2-6): DSGVTQTPKHLITATGQRVTLRCSPRSGDLSVYWYQQSLDQGLQFLIQYYNGEERAKGNILERFSAQQFPDLHSELNLSSLELGDSALYFCASSTRDRGSGANVLTFGAGSRLTVL.

This clone came up once. J is TRBJ2-7 and V is TRBV9; D might be TRBD1 or TRBD2, each matching 5 bases. With 3 bases removed from V and 0 bases from J, the gap between germline ends came to 19 bases. Germline V gene lookup returns CDR1 SGDLS and CDR2 YYNGEE. This CDR3 region has 17 residues. The CDR3 sequence: CASSGSRGEGASYEQYF. CDR3 DNA sequence: TGTGCCAGCAGCGGTAGTAGGGGAGAAGGGGCCTCCTACGAGCAGTACTTC. Looking up the rest from reference TRBV9 and TRBJ2-7 gives the full variable domain: DSGVTQTPKHLITATGQRVTLRCSPRSGDLSVYWYQQSLDQGLQFLIQYYNGEERAKGNILERFSAQQFPDLHSELNLSSLELGDSALYFCASSGSRGEGASYEQYFGPGTRLTVT.

The chain carries TRBV13 and TRBJ2-7; D not certain. CDR3 length: 13 amino acids. V gave up 4 bases and J gave up 3 bases, with 10 bases separating them. CDR1 and CDR2 from the germline V gene are PRHDT and FYEKMQ (reference sequence). The CDR3 DNA reads as TGTGCCAGCAGCTCCTTCGGCGGCTACGAGCAGTACTTC. This encodes CASSSFGGYEQYF.

The rearrangement links TRBV4-2 to TRBJ2-7; TRBD1 matches at 10 bases. Germline assignment: CDR1 LGHNA and CDR2 YNFKEQ. This CDR3 has 19 amino acids. The trim removed 0 bases at V and 5 bases at J, leaving 16 bases unmatched. The CDR3 loop is CASSQEIRRPGQGFHEQYF. Here the CDR3 DNA reads TGTGCCAGCAGCCAAGAGATCCGACGCCCGGGACAGGGGTTCCACGAGCAGTACTTC.

The rearrangement joins TRBV18 to TRBJ2-1; perhaps TRBD2 as D (6 bases). The CDR3 has 15 residues. The germline gives CDR1 KGHSH, CDR2 LQKENI. V gave up 5 bases and J gave up 5 bases, with 16 bases separating them. The CDR3 coding sequence is TGTGCCAGCTCATCGACTCCATGGGGGGACAATGAGCAGTTCTTC. This translates into CASSSTPWGDNEQFF.

This chain uses TRBV15 with TRBJ1-4; a weak D match, TRBD1 (6 bases). The CDR3 extends over 16 amino acids. Germline CDR1 is LNHNV and CDR2 is YYDKDF (reference sequence). V was cut by 0 bases and J by 4 bases, with 12 bases left in between. CDR3 amino acids: CATSRDRGRDNEKLFF. In nucleotides, the CDR3 is TGTGCCACCAGCAGAGATCGGGGGCGGGATAATGAAAAACTGTTTTTT.

This clone was seen a single time. The chain links TRBV4-1 to TRBJ2-7, with D possibly being TRBD2 (6 bases). Per germline, CDR1 MGHRA and CDR2 YSYEKL. This CDR3 contains 13 residues. V lost 0 bases and J lost 7, with 10 bases in between. The CDR3 DNA follows: TGCGCCAGCAGCCAAGATTGGGAGGCAGAGCAGTACTTC. This translates into CASSQDWEAEQYF.